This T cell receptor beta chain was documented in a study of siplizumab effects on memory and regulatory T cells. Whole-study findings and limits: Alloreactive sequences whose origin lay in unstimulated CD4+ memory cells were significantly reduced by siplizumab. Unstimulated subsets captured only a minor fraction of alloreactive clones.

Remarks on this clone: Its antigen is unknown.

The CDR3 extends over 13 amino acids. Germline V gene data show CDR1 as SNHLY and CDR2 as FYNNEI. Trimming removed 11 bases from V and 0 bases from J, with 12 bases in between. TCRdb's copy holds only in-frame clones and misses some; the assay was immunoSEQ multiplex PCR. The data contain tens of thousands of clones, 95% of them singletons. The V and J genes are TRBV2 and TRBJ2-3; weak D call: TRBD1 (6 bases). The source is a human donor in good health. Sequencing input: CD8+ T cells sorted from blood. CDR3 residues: CASRGSSTDTQYF. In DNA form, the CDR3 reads TGTGCCTCCAGGGGCTCAAGCACAGATACGCAGTATTTT.